This is a list of T cell receptor beta chains from one sample in a study of T cell responses to AZD1222 COVID-19 vaccine. Profiling relied on immunoSEQ multiplex PCR, and the TCRdb table lists in-frame clones only, not all of them. Here the sample spans about 180,000 clones, about 90% being singletons. Sample: peripheral blood, taken 28 days after the second AZD1222 dose. Every receptor here comes from an adult who received the AZD1222 COVID-19 vaccine. Each CDR3 is given with its conserved first and last residue. Each record gives: V gene, D gene, J gene, CDR3 protein, CDR3 DNA. A D gene is named only where the DNA matches it firmly.

V: TRBV9
D: .
J: TRBJ1-1
CDR3: CASSVGPGANTEAFF
DNA: TGTGCCAGCAGCGTAGGGCCGGGGGCGAACACTGAAGCTTTCTTT

V: TRBV5-1
D: .
J: TRBJ1-1
CDR3: CASSLKGAEAFF
DNA: TGCGCCAGCAGCTTAAAGGGGGCTGAAGCTTTCTTT

V: TRBV7-2
D: TRBD2
J: TRBJ2-3
CDR3: CASSFTSGGVTDTQYF
DNA: TGTGCCAGCAGCTTTACTAGCGGGGGGGTCACAGATACGCAGTATTTT

V: TRBV3-1/TRBV3-2
D: TRBD1
J: TRBJ1-2
CDR3: CASSPTGDQRYGYTF
DNA: TGTGCCAGCAGCCCCACAGGGGATCAGCGCTATGGCTACACCTTC

V: TRBV11-2
D: TRBD1
J: TRBJ1-2
CDR3: CASSLATGAIDGYTF
DNA: TGTGCCAGCAGCTTAGCCACAGGGGCAATAGATGGCTACACCTTC

V: TRBV29-1
D: .
J: TRBJ1-5
CDR3: CSVGGANQPQHF
DNA: TGCAGCGTCGGCGGAGCCAATCAGCCCCAGCATTTT

V: TRBV2
D: .
J: TRBJ2-2
CDR3: CASSLEGITGELFF
DNA: TGTGCCAGCAGTCTCGAGGGGATCACCGGGGAGCTGTTTTTT

V: TRBV9
D: .
J: TRBJ1-2
CDR3: CASSVGSGVGGYTF
DNA: TGTGCCAGCAGCGTAGGTTCAGGGGTAGGCGGCTACACCTTC

V: TRBV9
D: TRBD2
J: TRBJ2-1
CDR3: CASSSRLAGGSNEQFF
DNA: TGTGCCAGCAGCTCACGTCTAGCGGGGGGGTCCAATGAGCAGTTCTTC

V: TRBV5-1
D: TRBD2
J: TRBJ2-3
CDR3: CASSSFRVLAGGRTDTQYF
DNA: TGCGCCAGCAGCTCCTTTCGGGTCTTAGCGGGGGGCCGCACAGATACGCAGTATTTT

V: TRBV9
D: .
J: TRBJ2-5
CDR3: CASSVPGDLETQYF
DNA: TGTGCCAGCAGCGTACCAGGGGATTTGGAGACCCAGTACTTC

V: TRBV6-1
D: .
J: TRBJ2-3
CDR3: CASSDQAVYTDTQYF
DNA: TGTGCCAGCAGTGATCAAGCGGTGTACACAGATACGCAGTATTTT

V: TRBV15
D: .
J: TRBJ1-3
CDR3: CATSRDRAGFSGNTIYF
DNA: TGTGCCACCAGCAGAGATCGGGCAGGCTTCTCTGGAAACACCATATATTTT

V: TRBV18
D: .
J: TRBJ1-5
CDR3: CASSPQAGGSNQPQHF
DNA: TGTGCCAGCTCACCACAGGCAGGTGGGAGCAATCAGCCCCAGCATTTT

V: TRBV24-1
D: .
J: TRBJ2-7
CDR3: CATRDNTYEQYF
DNA: TGTGCCACCAGGGACAATACCTACGAGCAGTACTTC

V: TRBV28
D: TRBD1
J: TRBJ1-2
CDR3: CASSQTGEGYTF
DNA: TGTGCCAGCAGTCAGACAGGGGAAGGCTACACCTTC

V: TRBV30
D: .
J: TRBJ1-2
CDR3: CAWTPPHRAGGYTF
DNA: TGTGCCTGGACCCCCCCCCACAGGGCTGGTGGCTACACCTTC

V: TRBV4-2
D: TRBD2
J: TRBJ2-7
CDR3: CASSQRLAGGRTYEQYF
DNA: TGTGCCAGCAGCCAACGGCTAGCGGGGGGACGAACCTACGAGCAGTACTTC

V: TRBV6-5
D: TRBD2
J: TRBJ2-7
CDR3: CASTRTSGSYEQYF
DNA: TGTGCCAGCACTAGGACTAGCGGCTCCTACGAGCAGTACTTC

V: TRBV4-1
D: .
J: TRBJ1-2
CDR3: CASSQETSRNYGYTF
DNA: TGCGCCAGCAGCCAGGAAACGTCGCGGAACTATGGCTACACCTTC